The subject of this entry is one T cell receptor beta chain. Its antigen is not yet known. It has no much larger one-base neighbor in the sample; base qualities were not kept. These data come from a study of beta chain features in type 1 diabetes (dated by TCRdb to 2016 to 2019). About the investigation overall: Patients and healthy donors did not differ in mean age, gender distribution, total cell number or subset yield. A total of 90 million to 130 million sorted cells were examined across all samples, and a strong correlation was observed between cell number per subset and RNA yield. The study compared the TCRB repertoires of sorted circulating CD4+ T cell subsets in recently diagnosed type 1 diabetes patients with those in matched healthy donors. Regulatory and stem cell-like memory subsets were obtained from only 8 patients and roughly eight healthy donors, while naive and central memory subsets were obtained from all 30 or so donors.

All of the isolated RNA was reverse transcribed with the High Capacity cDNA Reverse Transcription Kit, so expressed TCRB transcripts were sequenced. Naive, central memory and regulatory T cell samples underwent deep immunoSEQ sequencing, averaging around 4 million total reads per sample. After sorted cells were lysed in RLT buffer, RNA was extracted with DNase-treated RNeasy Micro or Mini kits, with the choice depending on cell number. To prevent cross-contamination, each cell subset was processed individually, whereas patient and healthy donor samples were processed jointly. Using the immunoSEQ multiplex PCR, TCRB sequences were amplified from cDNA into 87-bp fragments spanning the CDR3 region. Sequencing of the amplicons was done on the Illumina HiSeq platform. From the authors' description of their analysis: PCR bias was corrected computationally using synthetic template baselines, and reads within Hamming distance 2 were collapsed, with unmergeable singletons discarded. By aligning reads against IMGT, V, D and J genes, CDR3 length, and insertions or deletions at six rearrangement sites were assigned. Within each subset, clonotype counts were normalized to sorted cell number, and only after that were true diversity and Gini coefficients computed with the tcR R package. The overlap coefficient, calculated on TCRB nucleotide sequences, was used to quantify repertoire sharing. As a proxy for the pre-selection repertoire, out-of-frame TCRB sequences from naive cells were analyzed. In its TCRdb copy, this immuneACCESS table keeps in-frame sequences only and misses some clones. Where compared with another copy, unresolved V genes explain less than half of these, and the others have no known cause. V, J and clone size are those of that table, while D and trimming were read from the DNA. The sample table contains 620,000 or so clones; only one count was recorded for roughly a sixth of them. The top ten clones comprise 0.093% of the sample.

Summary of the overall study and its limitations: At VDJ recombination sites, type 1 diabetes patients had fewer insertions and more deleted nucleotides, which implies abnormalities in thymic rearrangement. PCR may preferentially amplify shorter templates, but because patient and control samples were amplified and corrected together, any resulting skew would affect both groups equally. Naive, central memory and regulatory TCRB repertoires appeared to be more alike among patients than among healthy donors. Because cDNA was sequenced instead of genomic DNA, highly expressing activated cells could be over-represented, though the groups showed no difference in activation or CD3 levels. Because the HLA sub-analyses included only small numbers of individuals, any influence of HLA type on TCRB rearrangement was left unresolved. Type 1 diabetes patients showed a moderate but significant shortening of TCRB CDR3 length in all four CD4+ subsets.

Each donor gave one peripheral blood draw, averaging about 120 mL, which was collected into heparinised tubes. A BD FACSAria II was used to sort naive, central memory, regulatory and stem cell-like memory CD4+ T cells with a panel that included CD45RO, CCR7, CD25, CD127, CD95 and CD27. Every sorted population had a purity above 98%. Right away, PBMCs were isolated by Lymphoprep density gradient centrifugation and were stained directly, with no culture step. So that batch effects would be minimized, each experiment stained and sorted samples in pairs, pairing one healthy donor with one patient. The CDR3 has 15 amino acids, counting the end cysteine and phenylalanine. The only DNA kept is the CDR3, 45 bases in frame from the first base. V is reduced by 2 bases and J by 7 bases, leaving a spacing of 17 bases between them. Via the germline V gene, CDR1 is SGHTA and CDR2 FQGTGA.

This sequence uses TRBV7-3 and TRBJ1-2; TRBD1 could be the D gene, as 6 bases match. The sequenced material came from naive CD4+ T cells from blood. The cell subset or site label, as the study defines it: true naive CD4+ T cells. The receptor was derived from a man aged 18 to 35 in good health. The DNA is TGTGCCAGCAGCTTACAGGCCCAGGGGTGGGGTGGCTACACCTTC. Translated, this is CASSLQAQGWGGYTF.